What follows is one T cell receptor (beta chain) and its context. These data originate in a study of T-cell reconstitution after alpha-beta-depleted transplantation in children. It was with unique molecular identifiers that the TCRbeta library was prepared. TCRdb independently ran MiXCR on the PCR reads; one entry per CDR3 protein. Of about 460,000 distinct CDR3 sequences in the sample, around 12% are singletons; the top ten hold around 6%. This specimen was PBMCs from the stem cell graft donor, taken from the stem cell graft. The TCR was taken from a human donor who donated a stem cell graft to a child with combined immunodeficiency.

As DNA, the CDR3 is TGTGCCTGGAGTAATCCGGGGACTAGCGGTTATTTTACAGATACGCAGTATTTT. Protein product: CAWSNPGTSGYFTDTQYF. The chain has TRBV30 and TRBJ2-3; 11 bases map to TRBD2. The germline CDR1 and CDR2 sequences are GTSNPN and SVGIG (reference sequence). V was pared by 2 bases and J by 3 bases, with 13 bases of the junction left unmatched. CDR3 length equals 18 residues. Full variable domain (outside the CDR3, taken from reference TRBV30 and TRBJ2-3): SQTIHQWPATLVQPVGSPLSLECTVEGTSNPNLYWYRQAAGRGLQLLFYSVGIGQISSEVPQNLSASRPQDRQFILSSKKLLLSDSGFYLCAWSNPGTSGYFTDTQYFGPGTRLTVL.